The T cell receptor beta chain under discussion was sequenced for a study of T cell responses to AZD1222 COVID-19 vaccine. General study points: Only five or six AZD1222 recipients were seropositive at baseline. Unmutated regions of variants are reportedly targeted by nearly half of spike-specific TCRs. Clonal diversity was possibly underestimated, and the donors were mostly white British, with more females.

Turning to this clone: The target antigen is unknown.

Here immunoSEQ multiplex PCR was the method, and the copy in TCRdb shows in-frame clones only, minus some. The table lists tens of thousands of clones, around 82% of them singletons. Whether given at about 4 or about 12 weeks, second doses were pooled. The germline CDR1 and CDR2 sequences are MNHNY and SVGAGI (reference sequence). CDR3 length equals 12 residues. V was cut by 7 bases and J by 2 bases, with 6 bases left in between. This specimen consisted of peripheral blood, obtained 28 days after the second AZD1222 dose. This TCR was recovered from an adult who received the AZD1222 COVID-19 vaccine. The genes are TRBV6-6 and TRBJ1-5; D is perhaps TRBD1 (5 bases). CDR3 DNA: TGTGCCAGCATGGGGGGCAATCAGCCCCAGCATTTT. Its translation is CASMGGNQPQHF.